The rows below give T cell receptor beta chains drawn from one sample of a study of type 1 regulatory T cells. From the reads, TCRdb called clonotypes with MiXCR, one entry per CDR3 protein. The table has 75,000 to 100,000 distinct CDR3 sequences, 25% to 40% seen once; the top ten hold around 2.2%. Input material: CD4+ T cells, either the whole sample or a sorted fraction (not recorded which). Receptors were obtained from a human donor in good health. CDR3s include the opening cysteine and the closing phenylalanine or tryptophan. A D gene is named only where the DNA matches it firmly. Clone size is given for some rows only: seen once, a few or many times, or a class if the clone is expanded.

CDR3 DNA: TGTGCCAGCTCACCACCGGGAATCAGGGAAGGAAACACCATATATTTT
CDR3 protein: CASSPPGIREGNTIYF
J gene: TRBJ1-3
V gene: TRBV18
D gene: .
clone size: .

CDR3 DNA: TGCAGTGCTAGAAATCGACTAGCGGGATTTGAGACCCAGTACTTC
CDR3 protein: CSARNRLAGFETQYF
J gene: TRBJ2-5
V gene: TRBV20-1
D gene: TRBD2
clone size: .

CDR3 DNA: TGTGCCAGCAGCCCCGAGGCGGGCAGAAGATACGAGCAGTACTTC
CDR3 protein: CASSPEAGRRYEQYF
J gene: TRBJ2-7
V gene: TRBV7-6
D gene: .
clone size: .

CDR3 DNA: TGTGCCAGCAGTTCTTACGTTGCGCTCGGTATGGCTGAAGCTTTCTTT
CDR3 protein: CASSSYVALGMAEAFF
J gene: TRBJ1-1
V gene: TRBV6-2/TRBV6-3
D gene: .
clone size: .

CDR3 DNA: TGCAGCGTTAGGACGGACTCCTACGAGCAGTACTTC
CDR3 protein: CSVRTDSYEQYF
J gene: TRBJ2-7
V gene: TRBV29-1
D gene: .
clone size: .

CDR3 DNA: TGTGCCAGCAGCCTCGAACAGGGGGCTGGGGATTCACCCCTCCACTTT
CDR3 protein: CASSLEQGAGDSPLHF
J gene: TRBJ1-6
V gene: TRBV7-8
D gene: TRBD1
clone size: few

CDR3 DNA: TGCAGTGCTAGTCCCGGGACTAGCGGGAGGTCCTACAATGAGCAGTACTTC
CDR3 protein: CSASPGTSGRSYNEQYF
J gene: TRBJ2-5
V gene: TRBV20-1
D gene: TRBD2
clone size: .

CDR3 DNA: TGCAGTGCCACGCCCCCGAGACCCCTGGGGGAGACCCAGTACTTC
CDR3 protein: CSATPPRPLGETQYF
J gene: TRBJ2-5
V gene: TRBV20-1
D gene: .
clone size: few

CDR3 DNA: TGCGCCAGCAGCCAGATAGACTCCGGCTCCTACAATGAGCAGTTCTTC
CDR3 protein: CASSQIDSGSYNEQFF
J gene: TRBJ2-1
V gene: TRBV4-1
D gene: .
clone size: .

CDR3 DNA: TGCAGTGCTAGGAGATTGACGGCTGGAAACACCATATATTTT
CDR3 protein: CSARRLTAGNTIYF
J gene: TRBJ1-3
V gene: TRBV20-1
D gene: .
clone size: .

CDR3 DNA: TGTGCCAGCAGCCATAGCTCACCAGGGTCAGGAGAGACCCAGTACTTC
CDR3 protein: CASSHSSPGSGETQYF
J gene: TRBJ2-5
V gene: TRBV4-2
D gene: .
clone size: few

CDR3 DNA: TGCAGCGTACGACAGGGAGTGAACACTGAAGCTTTCTTT
CDR3 protein: CSVRQGVNTEAFF
J gene: TRBJ1-1
V gene: TRBV29-1
D gene: TRBD1
clone size: few

CDR3 DNA: TGTGCCAGCAGTCCTACAGGGCAAAACAATCAGCCCCAGCATTTT
CDR3 protein: CASSPTGQNNQPQHF
J gene: TRBJ1-5
V gene: TRBV11-2
D gene: .
clone size: .

CDR3 DNA: TGCAGTGCTAGAGGTCAGGGTGGGTTCCTTGATGAGCAGTTCTTC
CDR3 protein: CSARGQGGFLDEQFF
J gene: TRBJ2-1
V gene: TRBV20-1
D gene: .
clone size: few

CDR3 DNA: TGTGCCAGCAGCTTGGATGTAACCTCCAATCGGCCCCAGCATTTT
CDR3 protein: CASSLDVTSNRPQHF
J gene: TRBJ1-5
V gene: TRBV5-5
D gene: .
clone size: .

CDR3 DNA: TGTGCCAGCAGCCGACGCGGACTAGCGGGAGTGGGGGATGAGCAGTTCTTC
CDR3 protein: CASSRRGLAGVGDEQFF
J gene: TRBJ2-1
V gene: TRBV13
D gene: TRBD2
clone size: .